The T cell receptor beta chain under discussion was sequenced for a study of cytomegalovirus exposure and HLA in healthy donors. Broader study findings: Confirmation was obtained in vitro that three CMV-associated chains are specific for CMV antigens. According to a later analysis, TCR clusters from the first cohort tended to co-occur in the roughly 130 validation repertoires. Most sequenced TCRs were rare (though some public TCRs occurred in many donors). It was 164 TCR beta chains that were listed as cytomegalovirus-associated.

Germline CDR1 SGHTA, CDR2 FQGTGA. This CDR3 comprises 15 residues. V dropped 2 bases and J dropped 4; count of bases not matched to a gene: 5. With regard to this clone: Antigen: not known.

Some clones are missing from TCRdb's copy, which holds only in-frame ones; the method was immunoSEQ multiplex PCR. The sample has over 250,000 clones; about 85% are singletons. This receptor was identified in a woman aged 30 to 39 in good health and CMV-seropositive. V gene TRBV7-3 combines with J gene TRBJ2-5, with TRBD2 matching over 9 bases. Material for sequencing was PBMCs. The DNA for the CDR3 is TGTGCCAGCAGCTTAGCTAGCGGGGTAGCAGAGACCCAGTACTTC. It yields the protein CASSLASGVAETQYF.